Below, one T cell receptor (beta chain) is given with its context. What it binds is not known. This specimen comes from a study of T cells in localized non-small cell lung cancer. Study results and caveats: A median of 57 of the top 100 tumor clones appeared in adjacent lung, which was paired and uninvolved.

The repertoire was sequenced with immunoSEQ multiplex PCR; TCRdb's copy has only in-frame clones and lacks some. Of 39,000 or so clones listed, about 80% were seen once; the top ten hold 7.5% to 8%. The ends were cut back, 5 bases at V and 3 bases at J, with 14 bases in the middle. The germline V gene has CDR1 MDHEN and CDR2 SYDVKM. The CDR3 covers 14 residues. The chain combines TRBV28 with TRBJ2-7; no reliable D call. The origin of this receptor is a man aged 40 to 70 with stage II lung adenocarcinoma. The specimen was PBMCs, collected before any cancer treatment. The CDR3 nucleotides are TGTGCCAGCAGTCTGAACCGAGTCTTCTACGAGCAGTACTTC. Its translation: CASSLNRVFYEQYF.